These T cell receptor beta chains were read from a single sample in a study of blood T cell repertoires in COVID-19. Profiling relied on immunoSEQ multiplex PCR, and the TCRdb table lists in-frame clones only, not all of them. The table lists under 500,000 clones, around 91% of them singletons. The sequencing input was PBMCs or T cells enriched from blood (not recorded which). The origin of the receptors is a man younger than 40 who had recovered from COVID-19. Each CDR3 is given with its conserved first and last residue. The size field is filled for only some rows; it gives once, few, many or a size class.

once | 13 | TRBV20-1 | CSASLSPSQPQHF
- | 16 | TRBV3-1/TRBV3-2 | CASSQRITGVREKLFF
- | 14 | TRBV3-1/TRBV3-2 | CASSQNRGREKLFF
once | 14 | TRBV28 | CASSRAGGTDTQYF
- | 14 | TRBV14 | CASSLFLQGTEAFF
- | 14 | TRBV5-1 | CASLEGVDTGELFF
- | 16 | TRBV5-1 | CASSLVPTSSYNEQFF
once | 13 | TRBV28 | CASRTGGGQPQHF
- | 16 | TRBV7-9 | CASSTPGTGENYGYTF
- | 13 | TRBV5-1 | CASSRGTGYGYTF
- | 14 | TRBV2 | CASTGTGGTDTQYF
- | 14 | TRBV9 | CASSVVGSGSPLHF
- | 12 | TRBV14 | CASSRQGIEQYF
once | 14 | TRBV23-1 | CASSPPIRGYGYTF
- | 16 | TRBV5-4 | CASSLPGLAGVYEQFF
once | 16 | TRBV11-2 | CASSLVGVREVETQYF
- | 15 | TRBV19 | CASSLPGGGQRESFF
- | 12 | TRBV10-3 | CAISGGGNTIYF
- | 14 | TRBV7-8 | CASSLGQAGQPQHF
- | 13 | TRBV7-2 | CASSPGTIYGYTF
- | 14 | TRBV19 | CASSTTGDGYGYTF
- | 15 | TRBV11-2 | CASSLPPDRVNEQFF
- | 15 | TRBV28 | CASSFPQGGGEKLFF
- | 13 | TRBV2 | CASRKGAGDEQFF
few | 15 | TRBV27 | CASSLEAGLGYGYTF
few | 13 | TRBV28 | CASSLGQLGGYTF
- | 15 | TRBV30 | CAWSLSLAGVHEQYF
once | 15 | TRBV7-2 | CASSLIWTSPYEQYF
- | 17 | TRBV19 | CASSSRTRQGEGNTIYF
- | 14 | TRBV30 | CAWNPVQGADTQYF
once | 16 | TRBV10-3 | CAISESVPRVHYEQYF
- | 14 | TRBV24-1 | CATSGTSNTGELFF
- | 13 | TRBV10-3 | CAISFTGTGELFF
- | 13 | TRBV12-3/TRBV12-4 | CASSSDRTSTAFF
once | 15 | TRBV5-1 | CASSTPGTATGELFF
- | 18 | TRBV19 | CASSLEIATGGDNSPLHF
once | 15 | TRBV28 | CASSRAAGGGTEAFF
- | 15 | TRBV3-1/TRBV3-2 | CASSQGIAVTYEQYF
- | 19 | TRBV11-2 | CASSLDRAGGIPSYNEQFF
- | 17 | TRBV15 | CATSRDVPGRRNTEAFF
once | 13 | TRBV5-5 | CASSPGSNSPLHF
once | 13 | TRBV28 | CASSPSGAYGYTF
- | 13 | TRBV30 | CAWSVPGLSGYTF